This T cell receptor (beta chain) was captured in a study of T cell repertoires in cytomegalovirus infection. About this clonotype itself: Mismatch with germline at one junction end may stem from a read error.

MiXCR, applied by TCRdb to the reads, yields one record per CDR3 protein. Among 150,000 to 200,000 distinct CDR3 sequences, roughly 28% were seen once, and the ten largest hold about 31%. This CDR3 has 14 amino acids. Per germline, CDR1 LGHNA and CDR2 YSLEER. This receptor was identified in a human donor in good health (CMV status not recorded). Some clones in this sample may be carry-over from other donors' samples. The V call is TRBV4-3, the J call TRBJ2-3; a weak D match, TRBD2 (5 bases). The source material was PBMCs. CDR3 DNA sequence: TGCACCAGCAGCCAAGAGGGCAGGTCAGATACGCAGTATTTT. The encoded protein is CTSSQEGRSDTQYF.